These 32 T cell receptor beta chains came from one sample sequenced in a study of blood T cell repertoires in COVID-19. Assay: immunoSEQ multiplex PCR; the TCRdb copy retains only in-frame clones and omits some. Of some 240,000 clones in the sample, around 84% are singletons; the top ten hold approximately 4%. Sequenced: PBMCs or T cells enriched from blood (not recorded which). Receptor source: a man in his thirties or forties with acute COVID-19.

For this clone: One end of the junction does not line up with germline, which may come from a read error. This chain uses TRBV7-7 with TRBJ2-1, with TRBD1 identical over 11 bases. The CDR3 covers 15 residues. CDR1 and CDR2 (germline): SSHAT, FNYEAQ (reference sequence). CDR3 sequence reads: CASSPGTGGLNEQFF. The CDR3 region has the DNA TGTGCTAGCAGCCCCGGGACAGGGGGTCTCAATGAGCAGTTCTTC.

The chain joins TRBV24-1 to TRBJ1-2; D possibly corresponds to TRBD1 (5 bases). The germline V and J ends were trimmed by 3 bases and 8 bases, with 15 bases remaining between them. Germline V gives CDR1 KGHDR, CDR2 SFDVKD. This CDR3 comprises 14 residues. The CDR3 region has the DNA TGTGCCACCAGTGATCCGGGCCTAAAGGGGGGCTACACCTTC. Translating gives CATSDPGLKGGYTF.

The gene calls are TRBV14 and TRBJ2-2; D unclear. Germline CDR1 reads SGHDN; CDR2 reads FVKESK. This CDR3 contains 13 residues. V lost 0 bases to trimming and J lost 13 bases, with 12 bases between them. The CDR3 DNA sequence: TGTGCCAGCAGCCAAGACCTATCAGGTCCGCTGTTTTTT. Amino acids: CASSQDLSGPLFF. The full variable domain, with the rest looked up from reference TRBV14 and TRBJ2-2, is EAGVTQFPSHSVIEKGQTVTLRCDPISGHDNLYWYRRVMGKEIKFLLHFVKESKQDESGMPNNRFLAERTGGTYSTLKVQPAELEDSGVYFCASSQDLSGPLFFGEGSRLTVL.

The chain is built from TRBV30 and TRBJ1-2; no firm D call. Germline CDR1 and CDR2: GTSNPN and SVGIG (reference sequence). The CDR3 contains 13 residues. The V end lost 5 bases, the J end lost 0 bases, and 10 bases lay between the germline ends. The CDR3 region has the DNA TGTGCCTGGGCAGACACAACTAACTATGGCTACACCTTC. This sequence encodes CAWADTTNYGYTF.

This chain links TRBV5-4 with TRBJ2-2; TRBD1 matches at 12 bases. CDR3 size: 14 residues. The V gene's germline CDR1 is SGHNT and CDR2 YYREEE (reference sequence). The V and J ends lost 4 bases and 16 bases, in that order; junction bases with no gene match: 11. The DNA for the CDR3 is TGTGCCAGCAGCCCTAGGGACAGGGGGCGAGAGGAGTTTTTT. It translates to CASSPRDRGREEFF.

This clone appeared a single time. J is TRBJ2-3 and V is TRBV24-1; D perhaps matches TRBD1 (5 bases). V dropped 7 bases and J dropped 4 bases, with 14 bases sitting between them. Germline values: CDR1 KGHDR, CDR2 SFDVKD. The CDR3 consists of 14 residues. The CDR3 DNA reads TGTGCCACCAGCGAAAGGGGTCTAGCAGATACGCAGTATTTT. It translates to CATSERGLADTQYF.

The rearrangement links TRBV5-1 to TRBJ1-1, with a tentative D call TRBD1 (5 bases). Germline V CDR1 and CDR2: SGHRS, YFSETQ. Trimming pared 0 bases from V and 1 base from J, leaving 10 bases between. The CDR3 has 15 residues. CDR3 nucleotides: TGCGCCAGCAGCTTGGTTGCAGGGCAGAACACTGAAGCTTTCTTT. It translates to CASSLVAGQNTEAFF.

This rearrangement joins TRBV9 to TRBJ2-1; D remains unclear. The germline gives CDR1 SGDLS, CDR2 YYNGEE. This CDR3 has 13 amino acids. V was trimmed by 0 bases and J by 9 bases, leaving 10 bases between them. CDR3 sequence: CASSVEYGLEQFF. As DNA, the CDR3 is TGTGCCAGCAGCGTAGAGTATGGGCTTGAGCAGTTCTTC.

The rearrangement uses TRBV6-4 and TRBJ2-1; 12 nucleotides line up with TRBD2. There are 16 residues in the CDR3. Losses at the gene ends were 0 bases for V and 6 bases for J; bases not matched to a gene: 3. Germline V lookup: CDR1 MRHNA, CDR2 SNTAGT. The DNA for the CDR3 is TGTGCCAGCAGTGACTCTTGGACTAGCGGGGTCAATGAGCAGTTCTTC. This codes for CASSDSWTSGVNEQFF.

This clone showed up just once. J is TRBJ1-2 and V is TRBV11-2; 7 bases are shared with TRBD1. Germline V gene lookup returns CDR1 SGHAT and CDR2 FQNNGV. J lost 4 bases, V lost 7 bases, and 12 bases had no gene match. This CDR3 spans 15 amino acids. CDR3 coding DNA: TGTGCCAGCACCTCTCCGGGACAGAGGCGCTATGGCTACACCTTC. Amino acid sequence: CASTSPGQRRYGYTF.

V gene TRBV18 combines with J gene TRBJ2-1; D perhaps matches TRBD2 (6 bases). Germline CDR1 and CDR2: KGHSH and LQKENI. Between the trimmed V and J ends, which lost 0 bases and 1 base, there was a span of 10 bases. The CDR3 extends over 16 amino acids. CDR3 amino acids: CASSPPASASYNEQFF. CDR3 bases: TGTGCCAGCTCACCACCCGCTAGCGCGTCCTACAATGAGCAGTTCTTC.

The J gene is TRBJ2-2, the V gene TRBV21-1; the table names TRBD2, a call not compared with the DNA. TRBV21-1 is a known pseudogene. There are 16 residues in the CDR3. In DNA form, the CDR3 reads TGTGCCAGCAGCCGGGGGACGGGGGGGAACACCGGGGAGCTGTTTTTT. Protein product: CASSRGTGGNTGELFF.

The chain recombines TRBV3-1 (or the pseudogene TRBV3-2) with TRBJ2-2; 12 nucleotides agree with TRBD2. Trimming at V came to 5 bases and at J to 4 bases, leaving 14 bases not matched to a gene. CDR1 is LGHDT and CDR2 is YNNKEL in the germline V gene (reference sequence). The CDR3 consists of 19 residues. As DNA, the CDR3 is TGTGCCAGCAGCGAAATAAGGACTAGCGGGAACAGGCTCACCGGGGAGCTGTTTTTT. As protein: CASSEIRTSGNRLTGELFF.

This clone has only a few counts. The rearrangement joins TRBV6-4 to TRBJ2-2, with 7 bases that match TRBD2. Germline trimming cut 5 bases from V and 3 bases from J; bases unmatched to any gene: 3. From germline, CDR1 is MRHNA and CDR2 SNTAGT. The CDR3 sequence is 14 residues long. The CDR3 bases are TGTGCCAGCAGTATCCTAGCGGACACCGGGGAGCTGTTTTTT. As protein: CASSILADTGELFF.

The chain recombines TRBV6-5 with TRBJ1-1; possible D gene TRBD1, 6 bases. Deletions cut 6 bases from V and 2 bases from J, with 13 bases between. Germline-derived CDR1 and CDR2 are MNHEY and SVGAGI. The CDR3 loop spans 14 amino acids. In nucleotides, the CDR3 is TGTGCCAGCAGCACTACAGGGCCCAACACTGAAGCTTTCTTT. This encodes CASSTTGPNTEAFF.

The CDR3 reads CASRLGRGVYEQYV. The CDR3, as DNA: TGTGCCAGCAGGTTGGGACGGGGGGTATACGAGCAGTACGTC. This chain uses TRBV6-5 with TRBJ2-7; 7 bases fit TRBD2. V dropped 6 bases and J dropped 4; count of bases not matched to a gene: 9. The CDR3 has 14 residues. The germline V gene encodes CDR1 MNHEY and CDR2 SVGAGI.

CDR3 bases: TGTGCCAGCAGCTCCCTCGGGACTGGCAGCTCCTACAATGAGCAGTTCTTC. Residues: CASSSLGTGSSYNEQFF. The V and J genes are TRBV5-4 and TRBJ2-1; TRBD2 might be the D (6 bases). Germline V CDR1 and CDR2: SGHNT, YYREEE (reference sequence). The V gene lost 3 bases and the J gene lost 0 bases, with 16 bases spanning the gap. The CDR3 extends over 17 amino acids.

This clone was found a few times. The chain links TRBV2 to TRBJ2-1, with 11 positions matching TRBD2. Germline V gene lookup returns CDR1 SNHLY and CDR2 FYNNEI. The CDR3 spans 15 residues. J lost 4 bases, V lost 5 bases, and 4 bases had no gene match. CDR3 DNA sequence: TGTGCCAGCAGTATAGCGGGAGGGCCATACAATGAGCAGTTCTTC. Its protein is CASSIAGGPYNEQFF.

V gene TRBV5-4 combines with J gene TRBJ2-3; 7 nucleotides match TRBD2. The J segment lost 4 bases and the V segment lost 6 bases, leaving 14 bases of the junction unmatched. The CDR3 totals 16 residues. CDR1 and CDR2 (germline): SGHNT, YYREEE (reference sequence). DNA for the CDR3: TGTGCCAGCACCCCTCTCCCCGCGACTAGCCCAGATACGCAGTATTTT. Protein: CASTPLPATSPDTQYF. The whole variable domain, filled in from reference TRBV5-4 and TRBJ2-3, reads ETGVTQSPTHLIKTRGQQVTLRCSSQSGHNTVSWYQQALGQGPQFIFQYYREEENGRGNFPPRFSGLQFPNYSSELNVNALELDDSALYLCASTPLPATSPDTQYFGPGTRLTVL.

This chain joins TRBV4-1 and TRBJ1-1, with 12 bases identical to TRBD1. This CDR3 spans 16 amino acids. Germline CDR1 is MGHRA and CDR2 is YSYEKL. The V segment lost 6 bases and the J segment 4 bases; nucleotides outside the gene matches: 9. As DNA, the CDR3 is TGCGCCAGCAGACTTGCACCGGGACAGGGGGCCACTGAAGCTTTCTTT. Translation gives CASRLAPGQGATEAFF.

This chain links TRBV28 with TRBJ2-1; 7 bases match TRBD2. Trimming took 10 bases from V and 5 from J; bases not matched to a gene: 11. Germline V gene lookup returns CDR1 MDHEN and CDR2 SYDVKM. The CDR3 consists of 14 residues. CDR3 sequence: CATQEGGGNNEQFF. The CDR3 DNA reads as TGTGCCACGCAAGAGGGCGGGGGAAACAATGAGCAGTTCTTC.

V is TRBV13 and J is TRBJ2-5; 8 nucleotides align to TRBD2. Germline V gives CDR1 PRHDT, CDR2 FYEKMQ (reference sequence). This CDR3 spans 14 amino acids. The junction had 7 bases not matched to a gene; V was cut back by 9 bases and J by 1 base. The CDR3 loop is CASGHGGVQETQYF. In nucleotides, the CDR3 is TGTGCCAGTGGCCACGGGGGGGTCCAAGAGACCCAGTACTTC.

The sample holds one count of this clone. In DNA form, the CDR3 reads TGTGCCAGCAGTTTCAGCAGGGACTGGGCTTTCTTT. This sequence encodes CASSFSRDWAFF. This chain uses TRBV12-3 or TRBV12-4 with TRBJ1-1; the D gene is possibly TRBD1 (5 bases). CDR3 length: 12 amino acids. V was cut by 3 bases and J by 11 bases, with 13 bases left in between.

The rearrangement links TRBV29-1 to TRBJ1-2; D is unresolved. Trimming cost V 3 bases and J 4 bases, with 15 bases left between them. Germline-derived CDR1 and CDR2 are SQVTM and ANQGSEA. This CDR3 comprises 14 residues. The CDR3 protein is CSVENPQNGYGYTF. CDR3 DNA sequence: TGCAGCGTTGAGAACCCCCAGAATGGCTATGGCTACACCTTC.

The chain couples TRBV28 to TRBJ1-4; D perhaps matches TRBD1 (6 bases). The V gene's germline CDR1 is MDHEN and CDR2 SYDVKM. The ends were cut back, 5 bases at V and 6 bases at J, with 22 bases in the middle. This CDR3 has 17 amino acids. Here the CDR3 DNA reads TGTGCCAGCAGTCTTACCCTGGGGGCTGGTAAGGATGAAAAACTGTTTTTT. The encoded protein is CASSLTLGAGKDEKLFF. Using reference TRBV28 and TRBJ1-4 for the parts outside the CDR3, the full variable domain is DVKVTQSSRYLVKRTGEKVFLECVQDMDHENMFWYRQDPGLGLRLIYFSYDVKMKEKGDIPEGYSVSREKKERFSLILESASTNQTSMYLCASSLTLGAGKDEKLFFGSGTQLSVL.

This clone was found once. The junction shows a germline mismatch at one end, possibly a read error. The rearrangement uses TRBV5-1 and TRBJ2-5; the match to TRBD2 covers 7 bases. The germline gives CDR1 SGHRS, CDR2 YFSETQ. This CDR3 has 15 residues. CDR3 sequence: CASSWTGLEGETQYF. The CDR3 nucleotides read TGTGCCAGCAGCTGGACCGGACTAGAGGGAGAGACCCAGTACTTC.

The chain couples TRBV24-1 to TRBJ2-3, with TRBD2 matching 10 bases. With V trimmed by 6 bases and J by 0 bases, 8 bases remained unmatched. Germline V lookup: CDR1 KGHDR, CDR2 SFDVKD. This CDR3 contains 17 residues. The CDR3 DNA is TGTGCCACCAGTTACAGGGCGACTAGCGGGAGCACAGATACGCAGTATTTT. Translated: CATSYRATSGSTDTQYF.

The chain links TRBV12-5 to TRBJ1-2; D unresolved. Germline CDR1 is LGHNT and CDR2 is FRNRAP. V shed 0 bases and J shed 2 bases, with 13 bases lying between them. There are 16 residues in the CDR3. CDR3 amino acids: CASGLVGGRSNYGYTF. Here the CDR3 DNA reads TGTGCTAGTGGTTTGGTAGGCGGCAGATCGAACTATGGCTACACCTTC.

There are a few counts of this clone. The V and J genes are TRBV25-1 and TRBJ1-3; D is undetermined. Germline loops: CDR1 MGHDK, CDR2 SYGVNS. The V end was cut by 3 bases, the J end by 0 bases, with 12 bases between. The CDR3 covers 16 residues. The CDR3 DNA sequence: TGTGCCAGCAGTGATTCCCCCACAGCCTCTGGAAACACCATATATTTT. The encoded protein is CASSDSPTASGNTIYF.

The CDR3 protein is CASSLGQGWGYTF. The CDR3 region has the DNA TGTGCCAGCAGCTTAGGGCAGGGATGGGGCTACACCTTC. The chain combines TRBV7-8 with TRBJ1-2, with D perhaps TRBD1 (5 bases). The germline gives CDR1 SGHVS, CDR2 FQNEAQ. V shed 1 base and J shed 8 bases, with 11 bases lying between them. The CDR3 length is 13 residues. The entire variable domain, with the rest obtained from reference TRBV7-8 and TRBJ1-2, is as follows: GAGVSQSPRYKVAKRGQDVALRCDPISGHVSLFWYQQALGQGPEFLTYFQNEAQLDKSGLPSDRFFAERPEGSVSTLKIQRTQQEDSAVYLCASSLGQGWGYTFGSGTRLTVV.

The chain has TRBV6-5 and TRBJ1-5; 7 nucleotides agree with TRBD1. This CDR3 is 15 amino acids long. Germline V gene sequence: CDR1 MNHEY, CDR2 SVGAGI. Trimming cost V 6 bases and J 1 base; bases outside gene matches: 6. DNA of the CDR3: TGTGCCAGCAGCAGGGACAGAACCAGCAATCAGCCCCAGCATTTT. This encodes CASSRDRTSNQPQHF.

The J gene is TRBJ2-7, the V gene TRBV6-4; tentative D call: TRBD2 (6 bases). This CDR3 spans 15 amino acids. Germline CDR1 and CDR2: MRHNA and SNTAGT. Trimming stripped 5 bases from V and 1 base from J, with 15 bases between. DNA of the CDR3: TGTGCCAGCAGTCTTAGAGCGGGTCGTTCCTACGAGCAGTACGTC. Residues: CASSLRAGRSYEQYV.